The 10 T cell receptor beta chains below come from one sample, sequenced in a study of T-cell reconstitution after alpha-beta-depleted transplantation in children. Library preparation (for TCRbeta) was performed with unique molecular identifiers. Each CDR3 protein gets one entry after TCRdb re-called the PCR reads with MiXCR. This sample carries about 580,000 distinct CDR3 sequences, 23% of them seen once, and the ten largest clones take 11% to 15%. The sequenced sample was PBMCs, mostly from graft donor cells, obtained 360 days after TCRalphabeta/CD19-depleted stem cell transplant. The receptors derive from a boy in the first two years of life who had a stem cell transplant for acute myeloid leukemia, so the T cells may come from the graft donor.

V is TRBV20-1 and J is TRBJ2-7, with D unclear. CDR3 length equals 14 residues. Germline CDR1 and CDR2: DFQATT and SNEGSKA (reference sequence). V lost 0 bases and J 0 bases, leaving 9 bases between the germline ends. The DNA of the CDR3 is TGCAGTGCTAGAGATTGGCATAGCTCCTACGAGCAGTACTTC. It yields the protein CSARDWHSSYEQYF.

This clonotype was detected only once. This chain connects TRBV6-5 to TRBJ1-2, with 8 positions matching TRBD1. This CDR3 spans 15 amino acids. The ends lost 4 bases at V and 1 base at J; junction bases unmatched: 5. The germline gives CDR1 MNHEY, CDR2 SVGAGI. This chain's CDR3 is CASSSGQGVNYGYTF. CDR3 nucleotide sequence: TGTGCCAGCAGTTCCGGACAGGGCGTTAACTATGGCTACACCTTC.

In its sample, this clonotype was seen a few times. The genes are TRBV20-1 and TRBJ2-7, with 8 positions matching TRBD1. The V segment lost 0 bases and the J segment 4 bases; nucleotides outside the gene matches: 11. This CDR3 comprises 16 residues. Germline V lookup: CDR1 DFQATT, CDR2 SNEGSKA (reference sequence). In nucleotides, the CDR3 is TGCAGTGCTAGAGATTCGCAGGGGGCCCTTGTGTACGAGCAGTACGTC. Protein sequence: CSARDSQGALVYEQYV.

The rearrangement links TRBV27 to TRBJ2-2; TRBD1 aligns across 9 bases. This CDR3 has 14 residues. After removal of 4 bases from V and 6 bases from J, the junction contained 3 bases not matched to a gene. The germline V gene has CDR1 MNHEY and CDR2 SMNVEV (reference sequence). The CDR3 coding sequence is TGTGCCAGCAGTTCAGGGACAGGGCCCGGGGAGCTGTTTTTT. This sequence encodes CASSSGTGPGELFF.

The chain links TRBV7-2 to TRBJ2-1; D is unresolved. The V end was cut by 2 bases, the J end by 9 bases, with 5 bases between. The CDR3 extends over 11 amino acids. Germline CDR1 reads SGHTA; CDR2 reads FQGNSA. The CDR3 spells CASSLWVEQFF. The DNA of the CDR3 is TGTGCCAGCAGCTTATGGGTTGAGCAGTTCTTC.

This chain's CDR3 is CSAQGAPGNTIYF. The CDR3 region has the DNA TGCAGTGCGCAGGGGGCGCCTGGAAACACCATATATTTT. The chain combines TRBV20-1 with TRBJ1-3, with TRBD1 identical over 8 bases. The CDR3 is 13 residues long. Germline CDR1 is DFQATT and CDR2 is SNEGSKA (reference sequence). Unmatched junction bases numbered 3, after V lost 6 bases and J lost 2 bases.

This clonotype was recorded at least ten times. This rearrangement joins TRBV4-1 to TRBJ2-5; 9 nucleotides align to TRBD2. The trim removed 3 bases at V and 4 bases at J, leaving 9 bases unmatched. The CDR3 contains 16 residues. Germline values: CDR1 MGHRA, CDR2 YSYEKL. Written as DNA, the CDR3 is TGCGCCAGCAGCCAGTCTTCAGGACTAGCGATAGAGACCCAGTACTTC. Its translation: CASSQSSGLAIETQYF.

The chain carries TRBV6-2 or TRBV6-3 and TRBJ1-5, with unresolved D. From germline, CDR1 is MNHEY and CDR2 SVGEGT. With 0 bases removed from V and 2 bases from J, the gap between germline ends came to 17 bases. This CDR3 is built from 18 residues. Written as DNA, the CDR3 is TGTGCCAGCAGTTACTCGATATCCAGGCGCCCCGGCAATCAGCCCCAGCATTTT. It codes for CASSYSISRRPGNQPQHF.

In this sample, this clonotype turned up a few times. The chain carries TRBV29-1 and TRBJ2-5; D is uncertain. This CDR3 is built from 12 residues. V lost 3 bases and J 2 bases, leaving 7 bases between the germline ends. Looked up from germline, CDR1 is SQVTM and CDR2 is ANQGSEA. CDR3 bases: TGCAGCGTTGATGAGCTACAAGAGACCCAGTACTTC. Translation: CSVDELQETQYF.

This clonotype was picked up many times. For the CDR3, the DNA is TGTGCCAGCTCCTCTACGGCGAGGGGACGAAACACCATATATTTT. This codes for CASSSTARGRNTIYF. The chain has TRBV25-1 and TRBJ1-3, with D possibly TRBD1 on 5 matching bases. Trimming took off 8 bases at V and 5 bases at J, with 19 bases between the two ends. The CDR3 has 15 amino acids. Germline loops: CDR1 MGHDK, CDR2 SYGVNS.